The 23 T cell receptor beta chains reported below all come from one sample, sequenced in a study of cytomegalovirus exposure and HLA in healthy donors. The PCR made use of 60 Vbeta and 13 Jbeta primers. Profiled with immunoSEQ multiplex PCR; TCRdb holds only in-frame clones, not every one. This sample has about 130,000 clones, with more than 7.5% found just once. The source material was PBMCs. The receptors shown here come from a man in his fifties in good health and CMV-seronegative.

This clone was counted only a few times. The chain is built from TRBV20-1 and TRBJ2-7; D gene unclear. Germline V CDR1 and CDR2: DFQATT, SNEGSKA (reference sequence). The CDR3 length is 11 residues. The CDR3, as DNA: TGCAGCCCTACAGTTACCTACGAGCAGTACTTC. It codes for CSPTVTYEQYF.

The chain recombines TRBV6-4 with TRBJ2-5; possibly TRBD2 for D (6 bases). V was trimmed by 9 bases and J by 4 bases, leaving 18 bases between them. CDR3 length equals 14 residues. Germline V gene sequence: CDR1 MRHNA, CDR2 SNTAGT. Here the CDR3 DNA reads TGTGCCAGAATTAGTTTGCGGGGAGGAGAGACCCAGTACTTC. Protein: CARISLRGGETQYF.

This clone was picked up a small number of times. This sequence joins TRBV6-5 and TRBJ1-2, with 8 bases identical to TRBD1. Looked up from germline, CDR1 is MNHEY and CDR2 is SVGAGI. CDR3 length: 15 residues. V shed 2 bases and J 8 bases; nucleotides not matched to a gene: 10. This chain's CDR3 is CASSYGQGRTGGYTF. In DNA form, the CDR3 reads TGTGCCAGCAGTTACGGACAGGGACGAACCGGCGGCTACACCTTC.

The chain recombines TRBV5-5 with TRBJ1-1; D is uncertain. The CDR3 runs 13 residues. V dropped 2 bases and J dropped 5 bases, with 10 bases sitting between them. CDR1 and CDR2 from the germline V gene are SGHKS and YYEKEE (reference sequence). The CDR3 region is CASSLDERTEAFF. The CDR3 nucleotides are TGTGCCAGCAGCTTAGACGAGCGTACTGAAGCTTTCTTT.

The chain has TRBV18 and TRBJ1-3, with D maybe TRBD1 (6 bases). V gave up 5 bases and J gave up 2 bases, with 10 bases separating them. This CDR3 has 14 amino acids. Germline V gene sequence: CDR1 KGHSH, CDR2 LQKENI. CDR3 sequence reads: CASSIRGAGNTIYF. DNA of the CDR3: TGTGCCAGCTCAATCAGGGGTGCTGGAAACACCATATATTTT.

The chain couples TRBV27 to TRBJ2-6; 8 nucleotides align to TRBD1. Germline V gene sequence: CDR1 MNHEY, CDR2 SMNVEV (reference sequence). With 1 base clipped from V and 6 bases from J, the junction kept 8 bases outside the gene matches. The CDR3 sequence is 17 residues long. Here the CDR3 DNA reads TGTGCCAGCAGTTTATTCGGACAGGGTCCTTCGGCCAACGTCCTGACTTTC. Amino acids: CASSLFGQGPSANVLTF. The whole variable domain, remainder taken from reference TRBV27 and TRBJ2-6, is EAQVTQNPRYLITVTGKKLTVTCSQNMNHEYMSWYRQDPGLGLRQIYYSMNVEVTDKGDVPEGYKVSRKEKRNFPLILESPSPNQTSLYFCASSLFGQGPSANVLTFGAGSRLTVL.

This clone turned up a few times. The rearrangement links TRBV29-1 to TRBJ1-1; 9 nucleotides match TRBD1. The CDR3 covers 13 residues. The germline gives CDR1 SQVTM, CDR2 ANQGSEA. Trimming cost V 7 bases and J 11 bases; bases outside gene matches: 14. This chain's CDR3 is CSAQGTGGGWAFF. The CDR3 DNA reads TGCAGCGCCCAGGGCACAGGGGGCGGATGGGCTTTCTTT. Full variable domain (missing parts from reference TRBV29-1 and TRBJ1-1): SAVISQKPSRDICQRGTSLTIQCQVDSQVTMMFWYRQQPGQSLTLIATANQGSEATYESGFVIDKFPISRPNLTFSTLTVSNMSPEDSSIYLCSAQGTGGGWAFFGQGTRLTVV.

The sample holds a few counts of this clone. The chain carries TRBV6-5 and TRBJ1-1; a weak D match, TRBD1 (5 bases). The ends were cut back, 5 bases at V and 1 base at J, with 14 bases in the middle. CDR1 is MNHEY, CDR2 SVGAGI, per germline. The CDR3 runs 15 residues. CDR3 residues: CASSTSDTPNTEAFF. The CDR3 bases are TGTGCCAGCAGTACCTCGGACACCCCGAACACTGAAGCTTTCTTT.

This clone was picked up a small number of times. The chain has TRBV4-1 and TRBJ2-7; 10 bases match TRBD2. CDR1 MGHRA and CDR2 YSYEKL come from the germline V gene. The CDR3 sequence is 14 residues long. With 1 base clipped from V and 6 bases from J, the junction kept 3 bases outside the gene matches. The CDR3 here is CASSQGAGGLEQYF. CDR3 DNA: TGCGCCAGCAGCCAAGGAGCGGGAGGGCTCGAGCAGTACTTC.

As DNA, the CDR3 is TGTGCTAGTGGTCCGGGACACATAATGAACACTGAAGCTTTCTTT. Translated, it gives CASGPGHIMNTEAFF. The chain combines TRBV12-5 with TRBJ1-1; tentatively, D is TRBD1 (6 bases). The V gene's germline CDR1 is LGHNT and CDR2 FRNRAP. The CDR3 has 15 amino acids. V was clipped by 5 bases and J by 0 bases, with 13 bases between them.

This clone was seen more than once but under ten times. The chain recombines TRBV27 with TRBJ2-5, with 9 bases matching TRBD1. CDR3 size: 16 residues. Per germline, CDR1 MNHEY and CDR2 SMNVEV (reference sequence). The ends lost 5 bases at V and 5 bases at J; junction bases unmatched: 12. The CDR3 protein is CASSRPSTGGRETQYF. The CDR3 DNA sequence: TGTGCCAGCAGTCGCCCATCCACAGGGGGCAGGGAGACCCAGTACTTC.

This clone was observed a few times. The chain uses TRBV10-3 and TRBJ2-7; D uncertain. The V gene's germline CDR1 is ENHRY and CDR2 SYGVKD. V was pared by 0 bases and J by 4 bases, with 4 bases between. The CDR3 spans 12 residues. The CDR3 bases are TGTGCCATCAGTGAGTCTCAGTACGAGCAGTACTTC. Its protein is CAISESQYEQYF.

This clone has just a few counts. CDR3 DNA: TGCGCCAGCAGTGCTGGAGAGGGGGTGGAAAACATTCAGTACTTC. It codes for CASSAGEGVENIQYF. The chain carries TRBV10-1 and TRBJ2-4; D perhaps matches TRBD1 (6 bases). The CDR3 has 15 residues. Trimming pared 4 bases from V and 5 bases from J, leaving 15 bases between. Germline V lookup: CDR1 WNHNN, CDR2 SYGVQD (reference sequence).

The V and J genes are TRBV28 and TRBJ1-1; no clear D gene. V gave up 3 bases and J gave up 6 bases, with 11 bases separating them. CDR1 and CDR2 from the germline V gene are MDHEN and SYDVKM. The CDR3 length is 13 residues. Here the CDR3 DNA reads TGTGCCAGCAGTTTTTCGGGGTATCCTGAAGCTTTCTTT. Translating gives CASSFSGYPEAFF.

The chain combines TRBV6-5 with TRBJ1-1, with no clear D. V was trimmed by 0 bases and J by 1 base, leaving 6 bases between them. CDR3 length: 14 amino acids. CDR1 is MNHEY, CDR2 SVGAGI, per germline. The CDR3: CASSYSSQNTEAFF. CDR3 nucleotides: TGTGCCAGCAGTTACTCGAGTCAGAACACTGAAGCTTTCTTT.

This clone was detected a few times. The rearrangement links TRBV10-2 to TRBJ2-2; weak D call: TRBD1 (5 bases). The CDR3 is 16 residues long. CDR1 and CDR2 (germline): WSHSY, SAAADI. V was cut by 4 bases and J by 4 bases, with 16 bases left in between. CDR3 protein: CASSVLQGPFTGELFF. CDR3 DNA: TGCGCCAGCAGTGTCCTCCAGGGTCCTTTCACCGGGGAGCTGTTTTTT.

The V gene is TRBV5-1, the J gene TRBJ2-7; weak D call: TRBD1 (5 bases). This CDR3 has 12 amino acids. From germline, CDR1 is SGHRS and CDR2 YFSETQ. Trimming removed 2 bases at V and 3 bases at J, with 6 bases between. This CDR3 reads CASSFQGYEQYF. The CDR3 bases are TGCGCCAGCAGCTTTCAGGGCTACGAGCAGTACTTC.

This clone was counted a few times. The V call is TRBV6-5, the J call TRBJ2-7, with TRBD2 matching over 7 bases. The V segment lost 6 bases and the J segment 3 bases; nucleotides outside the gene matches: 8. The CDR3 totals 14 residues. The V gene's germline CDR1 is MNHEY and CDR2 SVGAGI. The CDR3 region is CASSTRGVSYEQYF. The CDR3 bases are TGTGCCAGCAGCACCCGGGGGGTTAGCTACGAGCAGTACTTC.

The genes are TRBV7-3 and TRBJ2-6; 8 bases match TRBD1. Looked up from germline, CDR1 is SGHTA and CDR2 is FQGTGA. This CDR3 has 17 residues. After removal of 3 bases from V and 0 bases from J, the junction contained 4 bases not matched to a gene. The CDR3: CASSLGTGLSGANVLTF. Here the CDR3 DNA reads TGTGCCAGCAGCTTGGGGACAGGCCTCTCTGGGGCCAACGTCCTGACTTTC.

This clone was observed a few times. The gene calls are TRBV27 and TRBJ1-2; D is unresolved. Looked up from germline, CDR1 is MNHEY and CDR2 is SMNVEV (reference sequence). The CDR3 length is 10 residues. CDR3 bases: TGTGCTAACTGGGGAGGTGGCTACACCTTC. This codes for CANWGGGYTF.

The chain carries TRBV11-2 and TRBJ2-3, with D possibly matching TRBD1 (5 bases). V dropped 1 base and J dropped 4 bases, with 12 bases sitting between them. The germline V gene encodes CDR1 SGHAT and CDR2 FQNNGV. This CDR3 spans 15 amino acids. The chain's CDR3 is CASSLGADSADTQYF. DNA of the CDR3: TGTGCCAGCAGCTTAGGTGCCGACAGCGCAGATACGCAGTATTTT.

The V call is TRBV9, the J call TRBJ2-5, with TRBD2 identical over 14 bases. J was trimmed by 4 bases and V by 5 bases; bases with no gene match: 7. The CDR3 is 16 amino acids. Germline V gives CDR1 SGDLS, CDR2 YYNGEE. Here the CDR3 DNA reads TGTGCCAGCAGAGGGGGACTAGCGGGGGAGGGAGAGACCCAGTACTTC. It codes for CASRGGLAGEGETQYF.

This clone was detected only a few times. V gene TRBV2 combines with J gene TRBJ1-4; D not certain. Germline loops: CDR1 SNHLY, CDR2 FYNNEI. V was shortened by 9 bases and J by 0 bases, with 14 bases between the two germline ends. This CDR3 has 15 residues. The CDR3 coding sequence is TGTGCCAGTACGGGTGGTTCTGCAACTAATGAAAAACTGTTTTTT. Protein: CASTGGSATNEKLFF. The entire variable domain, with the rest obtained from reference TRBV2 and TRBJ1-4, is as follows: EPEVTQTPSHQVTQMGQEVILRCVPISNHLYFYWYRQILGQKVEFLVSFYNNEISEKSEIFDDQFSVERPDGSNFTLKIRSTKLEDSAMYFCASTGGSATNEKLFFGSGTQLSVL.